Listed below are T cell receptor beta chains from one sample, sequenced in a study of blood T cell repertoires in COVID-19. Here immunoSEQ multiplex PCR was the method, and the copy in TCRdb shows in-frame clones only, minus some. Of some 170,000 clones in the sample, over 80% were seen once. Sample: peripheral blood. All receptors derive from a woman between 45 and 65 years old with acute or convalescent COVID-19. The CDR3 runs from the conserved cysteine through the conserved F or W. A D gene is named only where the DNA matches it firmly. Expanded clones get a size class; other rows say once, few or many, or leave the size out.

V: TRBV29-1
size: once
J: TRBJ1-1
D: NA
DNA: TGCAGCGCCCGAGGGCCCCTGAACACTGAAGCTTTCTTT
CDR3: CSARGPLNTEAFF

V: TRBV5-8
size: NA
J: TRBJ2-3
D: NA
DNA: TGTGCCAGCCAGATGTTTGGGGGGACAGATACGCAGTATTTT
CDR3: CASQMFGGTDTQYF

V: TRBV30
size: NA
J: TRBJ2-1
D: NA
DNA: TGTGCCTGGAGTGTGAGGACTAGGAGGGGGAATGAGCAGTTCTTC
CDR3: CAWSVRTRRGNEQFF

V: TRBV19
size: NA
J: TRBJ2-1
D: NA
DNA: TGTGCCAGTAGTCCTGGACTAGGGGGAAATGAGCAGTTCTTC
CDR3: CASSPGLGGNEQFF

V: TRBV5-5
size: NA
J: TRBJ1-5
D: NA
DNA: TGTGCCAGCAGCTTGCGGAGCAATCAGCCCCAGCATTTT
CDR3: CASSLRSNQPQHF

V: TRBV7-6
size: NA
J: TRBJ2-3
D: NA
DNA: TGTGCCAGCAGCTCGAGGACAGATACGCAGTATTTT
CDR3: CASSSRTDTQYF

V: TRBV11-3
size: NA
J: TRBJ2-1
D: NA
DNA: TGTGCCAGCAGCCCTAGTCATGAGCAGTTCTTC
CDR3: CASSPSHEQFF

V: TRBV4-3
size: NA
J: TRBJ1-1
D: NA
DNA: TGCGCCAGCAGCGGACAGTTCGACACTGAAGCTTTCTTT
CDR3: CASSGQFDTEAFF

V: TRBV2
size: NA
J: TRBJ1-2
D: TRBD1
DNA: TGTGCCAGCAGTGGGTTGGGGGACAGTGAATATGGCTACACCTTC
CDR3: CASSGLGDSEYGYTF

V: TRBV5-1
size: NA
J: TRBJ1-6
D: NA
DNA: TGCGCCAGCAGCGTCCGGGACACGAGTAATTCACCCCTCCACTTT
CDR3: CASSVRDTSNSPLHF

V: TRBV3-1/TRBV3-2
size: few
J: TRBJ1-2
D: TRBD1
DNA: TGTGCCAGCAGCGAACAGGGGGGGGACTATGGCTACACCTTC
CDR3: CASSEQGGDYGYTF

V: TRBV5-6
size: NA
J: TRBJ2-3
D: TRBD2
DNA: TGTGCCAGCAGCCCAGGACTAGCGGGAGGGCCATGGACAGATACGCAGTATTTT
CDR3: CASSPGLAGGPWTDTQYF

V: TRBV10-3
size: NA
J: TRBJ2-5
D: TRBD2
DNA: TGTGCCATCACGAGGACGCGGGGGGGACAAGAGACCCAGTACTTC
CDR3: CAITRTRGGQETQYF

V: TRBV3-1/TRBV3-2
size: NA
J: TRBJ1-2
D: NA
DNA: TGTGCCAGCAGCCAAGAGGGCCTCGGGGGGGTGATTAACTATGGCTACACCTTC
CDR3: CASSQEGLGGVINYGYTF